The 27 T cell receptor beta chains listed next were all sequenced from one sample in a study of post-analysis software for immune sequencing data. Whole-study findings and limits: With TRBV5-6, TRBV5-1 and TRBV20-1 included, several TRBV segments were more frequent in patients than in controls.

These receptors are not linked to any known antigen. TCR beta cDNA libraries had unique molecular identifiers. One entry per CDR3 protein, called by TCRdb with MiXCR from the PCR reads. The sample lists 350,000 to 500,000 distinct CDR3 sequences, about 39% occurring once. Material for sequencing was blood. These receptors were taken from a girl aged 2 to 10 with multiple sclerosis.

The chain joins TRBV5-1 to TRBJ2-5; D not certain. Gene TRBJ2-7 matches the end of the DNA better, so the J call may be wrong. The V gene's germline CDR1 is SGHRS and CDR2 YFSETQ. The CDR3 runs 13 residues. The CDR3 is CASSLSAYYEQYF. The CDR3 DNA reads TGCGCCAGCAGCTTGTCGGCTTACTACGAGCAGTACTTC.

This clonotype was seen only once. V usage is TRBV7-9 and J usage is TRBJ2-3; 10 nucleotides match TRBD2. Germline V CDR1 and CDR2: SEHNR, FQNEAQ (reference sequence). This CDR3 has 16 residues. The J segment lost 2 bases and the V segment lost 5 bases, leaving 7 bases of the junction unmatched. In nucleotides, the CDR3 is TGTGCCAGCAGCCCCCGGACTAGCGGACTCACAGATACGCAGTATTTT. This encodes CASSPRTSGLTDTQYF.

The V gene is TRBV4-1, the J gene TRBJ1-5, with 7 bases fitting TRBD1. The CDR3 is 14 amino acids. Germline CDR1 and CDR2: MGHRA and YSYEKL. V lost 1 base, J lost 11 bases, and 8 bases stayed unmatched. The CDR3 loop is CASSQVSRGGAQHF. Written as DNA, the CDR3 is TGCGCCAGCAGCCAAGTATCCAGGGGGGGGGCCCAGCATTTT.

This clonotype was seen a handful of times. In nucleotides, the CDR3 is TGCAGTGCTTGGCTAGCGGGGTTCACAGATACGCAGTATTTT. It codes for CSAWLAGFTDTQYF. V is TRBV20-1 and J is TRBJ2-3, with TRBD2 matching over 9 bases. Germline loops: CDR1 DFQATT, CDR2 SNEGSKA (reference sequence). The CDR3 has 14 residues. V was clipped by 5 bases and J by 2 bases; unmatched bases: 5.

This clonotype appeared a few times. V is TRBV6-1 and J is TRBJ2-5, with D unresolved. This CDR3 is built from 11 residues. Trimming shortened V by 7 bases and J by 5 bases, and 8 bases separated the two germline ends. Per the germline V gene, CDR1 is MNHNS and CDR2 is SASEGT. The CDR3 sequence: CASNRVETQYF. CDR3 sequence (DNA): TGTGCCAGCAATCGAGTGGAGACCCAGTACTTC.

The CDR3 spells CASSARRDLLSNGANVLTF. The CDR3 DNA reads TGTGCCAGCAGCGCGAGACGGGACTTACTTTCTAATGGGGCCAACGTCCTGACTTTC. The chain uses TRBV9 and TRBJ2-6; D might be TRBD2 (6 bases). CDR1 is SGDLS, CDR2 YYNGEE, per germline. The CDR3 extends over 19 amino acids. Trimming removed 3 bases from V and 3 bases from J, with 22 bases in between.

This clonotype was seen a few times. The V gene is TRBV28, the J gene TRBJ1-1, with unresolved D. CDR3 length: 16 amino acids. CDR1 is MDHEN and CDR2 is SYDVKM in the germline V gene. The V and J ends lost 3 bases and 0 bases respectively, with 14 bases between them. The DNA for the CDR3 is TGTGCCAGCAGTTTTGATCCGGGAGGCATGAACACTGAAGCTTTCTTT. As protein: CASSFDPGGMNTEAFF.

This clonotype was recorded a few times. This chain connects TRBV7-9 to TRBJ2-5; perhaps D is TRBD1 or TRBD2 (5 bases each). Near its end, the DNA agrees better with TRBJ2-7, so the J call may be wrong. The CDR3 length is 12 residues. Germline lookup yields CDR1 SEHNR and CDR2 FQNEAQ (reference sequence). The DNA of the CDR3 is TGTGCCAGCAGCTTGGGGGAAGGCGAGCAGTACTTC. Residues: CASSLGEGEQYF.

This clonotype has only a few counts. The gene calls are TRBV6-5 and TRBJ1-4; the D gene is possibly TRBD1 (6 bases). The germline CDR1 and CDR2 sequences are MNHEY and SVGAGI. V shed 0 bases and J shed 6 bases, with 20 bases lying between them. CDR3 length equals 18 residues. The CDR3 loop reads CASSYSRGPKALDEKLFF. CDR3 nucleotides: TGTGCCAGCAGTTACTCCAGGGGACCAAAAGCACTGGATGAAAAACTGTTTTTT.

This clonotype was seen more than once but under ten times. The rearrangement uses TRBV10-3 and TRBJ2-5; TRBD2 matches 8 bases. V trimming: 0 bases; J trimming: 1 base; junction bases outside the gene matches: 7. Per germline, CDR1 ENHRY and CDR2 SYGVKD. The length of the CDR3 is 17 residues. The CDR3, as DNA: TGTGCCATCAGTGAGTCGATCAGCGGGGGTAGCCAAGAGACCCAGTACTTC. As protein: CAISESISGGSQETQYF.

This clonotype has more than one count but fewer than ten. The chain uses TRBV7-9 and TRBJ1-6; D not certain. The V end lost 1 base, the J end lost 5 bases, and 6 bases lay between the germline ends. Germline V CDR1 and CDR2: SEHNR, FQNEAQ (reference sequence). The CDR3 has 14 residues. Here the CDR3 reads CASSLVLNNSPLHF. CDR3 nucleotides: TGTGCCAGCAGCTTAGTACTGAATAATTCACCCCTCCACTTT.

The chain is built from TRBV12-3 or TRBV12-4 and TRBJ2-7; 11 positions match TRBD1. The CDR3 loop spans 14 amino acids. Trimming cost V 5 bases and J 6 bases; bases outside gene matches: 6. CDR3 amino acids: CASSTGTGGREQYF. CDR3 sequence (DNA): TGTGCCAGCAGTACCGGGACAGGGGGGCGCGAGCAGTACTTC.

V usage is TRBV20-1 and J usage is TRBJ2-3; D is uncertain. This CDR3 contains 13 residues. Germline V CDR1 and CDR2: DFQATT, SNEGSKA (reference sequence). The V end was cut by 5 bases, the J end by 1 base, with 10 bases between. The CDR3 here is CSAPPGGTDTQYF. Written as DNA, the CDR3 is TGCAGTGCTCCTCCTGGGGGCACAGATACGCAGTATTTT.

This clonotype was counted between two and nine times. This sequence joins TRBV7-2 and TRBJ2-1, with a weak D call TRBD2 (7 bases). This CDR3 is built from 16 residues. Trimming pared 1 base from V and 0 bases from J, leaving 10 bases between. CDR1 and CDR2 from the germline V gene are SGHTA and FQGNSA. CDR3 coding DNA: TGTGCCAGCAGCTTAGTCGCGGGGGCCTCCTACAATGAGCAGTTCTTC. Protein product: CASSLVAGASYNEQFF.

This clonotype was found a few times. The genes are TRBV29-1 and TRBJ2-7, with unresolved D. The length of the CDR3 is 12 residues. V lost 4 bases and J 0 bases, leaving 7 bases between the germline ends. Germline lookup yields CDR1 SQVTM and CDR2 ANQGSEA. The CDR3 bases are TGCAGCGTTGGGTGGGGCTCCTACGAGCAGTACTTC. Protein: CSVGWGSYEQYF.

The chain employs TRBV20-1 and TRBJ1-6; D not certain. The CDR3 totals 16 residues. V dropped 5 bases and J dropped 7 bases, with 21 bases sitting between them. CDR1 and CDR2 (germline): DFQATT, SNEGSKA (reference sequence). The CDR3 loop is CSAPTPTTRRNSPLHF. The CDR3 DNA is TGCAGTGCTCCAACCCCGACCACAAGGCGGAATTCACCCCTCCACTTT.

V is TRBV5-1 and J is TRBJ1-2; no reliable D call. Germline V gives CDR1 SGHRS, CDR2 YFSETQ. The CDR3 length is 14 residues. Trimming pared 5 bases from V and 7 bases from J, leaving 18 bases between. The CDR3 coding sequence is TGCGCCAGCAGTTCGATTCCCTCAAATCTTGGCTACACCTTC. This translates into CASSSIPSNLGYTF.

This clonotype has only a few counts. The chain joins TRBV29-1 to TRBJ1-2; 12 bases match TRBD1. The germline CDR1 and CDR2 sequences are SQVTM and ANQGSEA. The CDR3 sequence is 15 residues long. Trimming at V came to 7 bases and at J to 5 bases, leaving 11 bases not matched to a gene. CDR3 sequence reads: CSGAGTGGGGYGYTF. Here the CDR3 DNA reads TGCAGCGGAGCCGGGACAGGGGGCGGGGGATATGGCTACACCTTC. The variable domain in full, with the rest retrieved from reference TRBV29-1 and TRBJ1-2, is SAVISQKPSRDICQRGTSLTIQCQVDSQVTMMFWYRQQPGQSLTLIATANQGSEATYESGFVIDKFPISRPNLTFSTLTVSNMSPEDSSIYLCSGAGTGGGGYGYTFGSGTRLTVV.

This clonotype has only one observation. This chain uses TRBV19 with TRBJ1-6; 9 bases are a match to TRBD1. Germline-derived CDR1 and CDR2 are LNHDA and SQIVND (reference sequence). CDR3 length: 14 residues. Trimming removed 7 bases from V and 7 bases from J; junction bases left unmatched: 5. CDR3 loop: CASMTGTGNSPLHF. The CDR3 bases are TGTGCCAGTATGACCGGGACAGGGAATTCACCCCTCCACTTT.

This clonotype was counted between two and nine times. This rearrangement joins TRBV6-5 to TRBJ2-1; the match to TRBD2 covers 11 bases. Germline CDR1 and CDR2: MNHEY and SVGAGI. V shed 2 bases and J 14 bases; nucleotides not matched to a gene: 5. CDR3 size: 13 residues. This chain's CDR3 is CASSYETSGDEFF. CDR3 bases: TGTGCCAGCAGTTACGAGACTAGCGGGGATGAGTTCTTC.

A single count supports this clonotype. V and J are TRBV7-3 and TRBJ2-1; 12 positions match TRBD2. Germline V gene lookup returns CDR1 SGHTA and CDR2 FQGTGA. The V and J ends lost 2 bases and 7 bases, in that order; junction bases with no gene match: 6. The CDR3 consists of 16 residues. CDR3 amino acids: CASSLVLAGGLNEQFF. The CDR3 coding sequence is TGTGCCAGCAGCTTAGTGCTAGCGGGAGGGTTGAATGAGCAGTTCTTC.

The table lists this clonotype with a few counts. The chain joins TRBV28 to TRBJ2-1, with a weak D call TRBD1 (5 bases). The CDR3 has 15 amino acids. Germline CDR1 and CDR2: MDHEN and SYDVKM. Trimming removed 7 bases at V and 4 bases at J, with 17 bases between. This chain's CDR3 is CASTLGPELYNEQFF. The CDR3 bases are TGTGCCAGCACCCTGGGGCCGGAGTTATACAATGAGCAGTTCTTC.

The V call is TRBV6-5, the J call TRBJ1-1; the D is unclear. This CDR3 has 15 amino acids. V was cut by 4 bases and J by 0 bases, with 12 bases left in between. Germline values: CDR1 MNHEY, CDR2 SVGAGI. The CDR3 DNA reads TGTGCCAGCAGTTCGGGTCGGTTGGTGAACACTGAAGCTTTCTTT. This sequence encodes CASSSGRLVNTEAFF.

This chain connects TRBV19 to TRBJ2-7; no clear D. Germline V gene lookup returns CDR1 LNHDA and CDR2 SQIVND (reference sequence). The V gene lost 1 base and the J gene lost 0 bases, with 13 bases spanning the gap. This CDR3 region has 16 residues. The CDR3 here is CASSIGSSAASYEQYF. The CDR3 DNA is TGTGCCAGTAGTATAGGGTCCAGCGCGGCCTCCTACGAGCAGTACTTC.

This rearrangement joins TRBV4-2 to TRBJ2-5; maybe TRBD2 (6 bases). V shed 0 bases and J shed 6 bases, with 11 bases lying between them. This CDR3 contains 14 residues. Germline loops: CDR1 LGHNA, CDR2 YNFKEQ. CDR3 protein: CASSQDGDSKTQYF. CDR3 nucleotides: TGTGCCAGCAGCCAAGATGGGGACTCAAAGACCCAGTACTTC.

V is TRBV12-3 or TRBV12-4 and J is TRBJ1-5, with D possibly TRBD1 on 5 matching bases. The CDR3 length is 14 residues. The ends were cut back, 4 bases at V and 5 bases at J, with 12 bases in the middle. The CDR3 DNA reads TGTGCCAGCAGTTCCAGCAGGGAATATCAGCCCCAGCATTTT. Translated, it gives CASSSSREYQPQHF.

The chain joins TRBV10-3 to TRBJ2-5; no clear D gene. TRBJ2-7 explains the end of the DNA better; the J call may be wrong. CDR3 length: 11 amino acids. In germline, CDR1 is ENHRY, CDR2 SYGVKD. In nucleotides, the CDR3 is TGTGCCATCAGTGAGTTTGACGAGCAGTACTTC. Its protein product is CAISEFDEQYF.